This T cell receptor (beta chain) was sequenced during a study of T cells after yellow fever vaccination. General observations from the study: Only a minor proportion of clonotypes was detected across both CD4 and CD8 compartments. Subsequent to the booster, the majority of primary-vaccination clones reappeared (96% CD4, 85% to 90% CD8). High-abundance clonotypes from the bulk population could contaminate FACS-sorted repertoires.

Germline V CDR1 and CDR2: SQVTM, ANQGSEA. V shed 1 base and J 5 bases; nucleotides not matched to a gene: 7. This CDR3 is 14 amino acids long. Template switching by 5'RACE produced TCR cDNA, adding a universal primer site and UMIs. TCRdb passed the 5' RACE reads through MiXCR, listing each CDR3 protein once. The sample includes around 53,000 distinct CDR3 sequences, 6.5% to 8.5% of them seen just once. The chain combines TRBV29-1 with TRBJ2-5, with 7 bases lining up with TRBD1. The sample in question was CD8+ T cells not binding an NS4B(214-222) dextramer, sorted from PBMCs, obtained approximately 47 days after the first yellow fever vaccination. The clonotype was recovered from a man aged 18 to 30 who received the YFV17D yellow fever vaccine. CDR3 sequence reads: CSVEVPGGGETQYF. In DNA, the CDR3 is TGCAGCGTTGAAGTGCCAGGGGGTGGGGAGACCCAGTACTTC.